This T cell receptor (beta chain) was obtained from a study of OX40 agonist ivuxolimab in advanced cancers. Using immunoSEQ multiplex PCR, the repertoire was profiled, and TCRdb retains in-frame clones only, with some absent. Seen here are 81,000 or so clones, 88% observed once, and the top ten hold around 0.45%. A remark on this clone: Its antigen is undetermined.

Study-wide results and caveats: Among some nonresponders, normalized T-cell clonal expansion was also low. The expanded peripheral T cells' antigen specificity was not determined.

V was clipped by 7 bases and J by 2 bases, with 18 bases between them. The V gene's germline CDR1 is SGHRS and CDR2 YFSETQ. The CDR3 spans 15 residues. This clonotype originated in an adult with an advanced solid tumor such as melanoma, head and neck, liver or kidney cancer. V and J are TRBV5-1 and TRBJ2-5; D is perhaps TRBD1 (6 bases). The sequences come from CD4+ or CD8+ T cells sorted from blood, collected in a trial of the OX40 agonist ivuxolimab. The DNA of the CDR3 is TGCGCCAGCGGACTTCTACCAGGGGTACAAGAGACCCAGTACTTC. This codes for CASGLLPGVQETQYF.